The rows below give T cell receptor beta chains drawn from one sample of a study of graft-versus-host responses after intestinal transplantation. TCRdb's table, derived via immunoSEQ multiplex PCR, lists solely in-frame clones and lacks some. The sample includes around 97,000 clones, approximately 94% of them seen just once. Their specific antigens are unknown. Sequencing was performed on unstimulated CD8+ T cells sorted from spleen or lymph node cells, taken before intestinal transplant. The receptors stem from a human donor who received an intestinal transplant. Each CDR3 is given with its conserved first and last residue. The order of the fields is V gene, J gene, clone size, D gene, CDR3 protein, CDR3 DNA. The D gene is left open where the match is weak. The size entry is marked missing in some rows and otherwise reads once, few, many or a size class.

>TRBV29-1|TRBJ1-2|.|TRBD1
CSVEQGTGDGYTF
TGCAGCGTTGAACAAGGGACAGGGGATGGCTACACCTTC
>TRBV11-2|TRBJ2-7|.|.
CASSFSRGASYEQYF
TGTGCCAGCAGCTTTTCGCGGGGTGCCTCCTACGAGCAGTACTTC
>TRBV13|TRBJ2-7|.|TRBD2
CASSLQGLAKYEQYF
TGTGCCAGCAGCCTCCAGGGACTAGCGAAATACGAGCAGTACTTC
>TRBV4-1|TRBJ2-1|once|.
CASSQADGQTLSVGYEQFF
TGCGCCAGCAGCCAAGCCGACGGACAGACTTTATCGGTAGGCTATGAGCAGTTCTTC
>TRBV11-2|TRBJ1-1|.|.
CASSLFFRGGTGRNTEAFF
TGTGCCAGCAGCTTATTCTTTAGGGGTGGAACAGGGAGGAACACTGAAGCTTTCTTT
>TRBV10-1|TRBJ1-1|few|.
CASSESARDTEAFF
TGCGCCAGCAGTGAGTCGGCCAGGGACACTGAAGCTTTCTTT
>TRBV11-3|TRBJ2-4|.|TRBD1
CASSTPDRDLAKNIQYF
TGTGCCAGCAGCACCCCCGACAGGGACCTAGCCAAAAACATTCAGTACTTC
>TRBV4-1|TRBJ2-3|.|TRBD1
CASSQEFDRDTQYF
TGCGCCAGCAGCCAAGAATTCGACAGGGACACGCAGTATTTT
>TRBV13|TRBJ2-7|.|TRBD1
CASSHDRGAPNEQYF
TGTGCCAGCAGCCATGACAGGGGGGCGCCTAACGAGCAGTACTTC
>TRBV7-8|TRBJ2-5|.|TRBD2
CASQNSGELQETQYF
TGTGCCAGTCAGAATAGCGGGGAGTTACAAGAGACCCAGTACTTC
>TRBV13|TRBJ1-1|few|.
CASSLAQNTEAFF
TGTGCCAGCAGCTTAGCACAGAACACTGAAGCTTTCTTT
>TRBV30|TRBJ2-7|once|.
CAWRETSHEQYF
TGTGCCTGGAGAGAAACCTCCCACGAGCAGTACTTC
>TRBV9|TRBJ2-1|.|TRBD1
CASGRQGLFNEQFF
TGTGCCAGCGGCAGACAGGGTTTGTTCAATGAGCAGTTCTTC
>TRBV20-1|TRBJ2-1|.|.
CSARLYNEQFF
TGCAGTGCTAGGTTATACAATGAGCAGTTCTTC
>TRBV18|TRBJ2-1|.|.
CASPPRRMHNEQFF
TGTGCCAGCCCACCACGACGGATGCACAATGAGCAGTTCTTC
>TRBV2|TRBJ2-7|.|TRBD2
CASSETSGAHEQYF
TGTGCCAGCAGCGAAACTAGCGGGGCCCACGAGCAGTACTTC
>TRBV10-2|TRBJ2-1|.|.
CASSDRYNEQFF
TGCGCCAGCAGTGACAGATACAATGAGCAGTTCTTC
>TRBV30|TRBJ2-7|.|.
CAWSVGSGEQYF
TGTGCCTGGAGTGTCGGCTCTGGCGAGCAGTACTTC
>TRBV7-9|TRBJ2-7|few|.
CASIGLTLNEQYF
TGTGCCAGCATTGGCCTCACCCTCAACGAGCAGTACTTC
>TRBV7-6|TRBJ2-7|.|TRBD1
CASSLGTGGGEQYF
TGTGCCAGCAGCTTAGGGACAGGGGGTGGTGAGCAGTACTTC
>TRBV7-9|TRBJ2-7|.|.
CASSLGNRMDYEQYF
TGTGCCAGCAGCTTAGGCAACAGAATGGATTACGAGCAGTACTTC
>TRBV6-1|TRBJ1-2|few|TRBD1
CASSPNPGQGNGYTF
TGTGCCAGCAGTCCAAACCCCGGACAGGGAAATGGCTACACCTTC
>TRBV2|TRBJ2-3|.|.
CASRYLTSVVVAQYF
TGTGCCAGCAGGTACTTGACTAGTGTCGTGGTGGCGCAGTATTTT
>TRBV10-2|TRBJ2-3|.|.
CASSESYQGADTQYF
TGCGCCAGCAGTGAGTCGTACCAGGGCGCAGATACGCAGTATTTT
>TRBV4-2|TRBJ2-1|.|.
CASSPKRVDEQFF
TGTGCCAGCAGCCCCAAACGTGTGGATGAGCAGTTCTTC
>TRBV27|TRBJ2-7|.|.
CASSATGTNYEQYF
TGTGCCAGCAGTGCCACCGGGACAAATTACGAGCAGTACTTC
>TRBV2|TRBJ1-2|.|.
CASSETLGHGYTF
TGTGCCAGCAGTGAAACTCTGGGGCATGGCTACACCTTC
>TRBV11-2|TRBJ1-1|.|.
CASSLFVNTEAFF
TGTGCCAGCAGCTTATTTGTTAACACTGAAGCTTTCTTT
>TRBV25-1|TRBJ2-7|.|.
CASREGYEQYF
TGTGCCAGCAGAGAGGGCTACGAGCAGTACTTC